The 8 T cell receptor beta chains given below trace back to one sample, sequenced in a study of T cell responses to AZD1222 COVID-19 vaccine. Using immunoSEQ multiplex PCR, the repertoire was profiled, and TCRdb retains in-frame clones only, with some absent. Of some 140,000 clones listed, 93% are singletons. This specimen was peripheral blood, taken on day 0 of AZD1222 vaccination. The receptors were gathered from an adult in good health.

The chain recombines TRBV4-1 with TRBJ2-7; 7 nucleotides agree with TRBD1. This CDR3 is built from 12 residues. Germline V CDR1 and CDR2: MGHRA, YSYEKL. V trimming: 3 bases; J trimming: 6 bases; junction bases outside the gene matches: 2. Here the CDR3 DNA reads TGCGCCAGCAGCCAGACAGGGCTCGAGCAGTACTTC. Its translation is CASSQTGLEQYF.

The chain's CDR3 is CASSYETGTGADTQYF. The CDR3 nucleotides are TGTGCCAGCAGTTACGAAACCGGGACAGGGGCAGATACGCAGTATTTT. The V call is TRBV6-5, the J call TRBJ2-3; 10 bases are a match to TRBD1. Germline CDR1 is MNHEY and CDR2 is SVGAGI. The junction had 6 bases not matched to a gene; V was cut back by 2 bases and J by 4 bases. CDR3 length: 16 residues.

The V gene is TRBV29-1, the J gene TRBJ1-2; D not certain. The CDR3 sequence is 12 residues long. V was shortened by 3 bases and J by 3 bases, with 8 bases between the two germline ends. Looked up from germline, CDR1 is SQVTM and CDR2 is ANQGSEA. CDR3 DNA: TGCAGCGTTGACGGGCTGGACTATGGCTACACCTTC. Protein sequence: CSVDGLDYGYTF.

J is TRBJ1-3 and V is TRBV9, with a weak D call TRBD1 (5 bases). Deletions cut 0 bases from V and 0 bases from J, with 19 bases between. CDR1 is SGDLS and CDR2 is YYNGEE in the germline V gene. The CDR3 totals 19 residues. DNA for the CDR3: TGTGCCAGCAGCGTAGAGGGACTTGTGTTTTCCAGCTCTGGAAACACCATATATTTT. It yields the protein CASSVEGLVFSSSGNTIYF.

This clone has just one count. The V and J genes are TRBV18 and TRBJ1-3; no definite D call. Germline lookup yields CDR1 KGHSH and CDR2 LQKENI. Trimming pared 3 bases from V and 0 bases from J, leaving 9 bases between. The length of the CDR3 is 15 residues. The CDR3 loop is CASSPAVRSGNTIYF. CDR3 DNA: TGTGCCAGCTCACCGGCAGTCCGCTCTGGAAACACCATATATTTT.

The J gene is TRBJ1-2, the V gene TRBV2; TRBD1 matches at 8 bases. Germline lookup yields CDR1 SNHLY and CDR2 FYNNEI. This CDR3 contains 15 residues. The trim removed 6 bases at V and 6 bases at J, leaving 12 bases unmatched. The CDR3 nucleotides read TGTGCCAGCAGCCCTAGGACAGGGCCTTTGAATGGCTACACCTTC. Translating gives CASSPRTGPLNGYTF. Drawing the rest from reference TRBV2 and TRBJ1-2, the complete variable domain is EPEVTQTPSHQVTQMGQEVILRCVPISNHLYFYWYRQILGQKVEFLVSFYNNEISEKSEIFDDQFSVERPDGSNFTLKIRSTKLEDSAMYFCASSPRTGPLNGYTFGSGTRLTVV.

The CDR3 DNA is TGCGCCAGCAGCCCACCTGGGGCAGGGGCCGGGAACACTGAAGCTTTCTTT. This translates into CASSPPGAGAGNTEAFF. This chain links TRBV4-1 with TRBJ1-1; D is possibly TRBD1 (6 bases). The germline CDR1 and CDR2 sequences are MGHRA and YSYEKL. V lost 4 bases, J lost 1 base, and 19 bases lay in between. CDR3 length: 17 amino acids.

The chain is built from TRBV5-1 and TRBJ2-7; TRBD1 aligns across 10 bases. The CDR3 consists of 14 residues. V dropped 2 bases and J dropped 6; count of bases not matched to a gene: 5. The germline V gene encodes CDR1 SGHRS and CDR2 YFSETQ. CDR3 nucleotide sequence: TGCGCCAGCAGCTTAGGACAGGGGGTCGGCGAGCAGTACTTC. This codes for CASSLGQGVGEQYF. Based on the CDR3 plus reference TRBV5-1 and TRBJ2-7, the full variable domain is KAGVTQTPRYLIKTRGQQVTLSCSPISGHRSVSWYQQTPGQGLQFLFEYFSETQRNKGNFPGRFSGRQFSNSRSEMNVSTLELGDSALYLCASSLGQGVGEQYFGPGTRLTVT.